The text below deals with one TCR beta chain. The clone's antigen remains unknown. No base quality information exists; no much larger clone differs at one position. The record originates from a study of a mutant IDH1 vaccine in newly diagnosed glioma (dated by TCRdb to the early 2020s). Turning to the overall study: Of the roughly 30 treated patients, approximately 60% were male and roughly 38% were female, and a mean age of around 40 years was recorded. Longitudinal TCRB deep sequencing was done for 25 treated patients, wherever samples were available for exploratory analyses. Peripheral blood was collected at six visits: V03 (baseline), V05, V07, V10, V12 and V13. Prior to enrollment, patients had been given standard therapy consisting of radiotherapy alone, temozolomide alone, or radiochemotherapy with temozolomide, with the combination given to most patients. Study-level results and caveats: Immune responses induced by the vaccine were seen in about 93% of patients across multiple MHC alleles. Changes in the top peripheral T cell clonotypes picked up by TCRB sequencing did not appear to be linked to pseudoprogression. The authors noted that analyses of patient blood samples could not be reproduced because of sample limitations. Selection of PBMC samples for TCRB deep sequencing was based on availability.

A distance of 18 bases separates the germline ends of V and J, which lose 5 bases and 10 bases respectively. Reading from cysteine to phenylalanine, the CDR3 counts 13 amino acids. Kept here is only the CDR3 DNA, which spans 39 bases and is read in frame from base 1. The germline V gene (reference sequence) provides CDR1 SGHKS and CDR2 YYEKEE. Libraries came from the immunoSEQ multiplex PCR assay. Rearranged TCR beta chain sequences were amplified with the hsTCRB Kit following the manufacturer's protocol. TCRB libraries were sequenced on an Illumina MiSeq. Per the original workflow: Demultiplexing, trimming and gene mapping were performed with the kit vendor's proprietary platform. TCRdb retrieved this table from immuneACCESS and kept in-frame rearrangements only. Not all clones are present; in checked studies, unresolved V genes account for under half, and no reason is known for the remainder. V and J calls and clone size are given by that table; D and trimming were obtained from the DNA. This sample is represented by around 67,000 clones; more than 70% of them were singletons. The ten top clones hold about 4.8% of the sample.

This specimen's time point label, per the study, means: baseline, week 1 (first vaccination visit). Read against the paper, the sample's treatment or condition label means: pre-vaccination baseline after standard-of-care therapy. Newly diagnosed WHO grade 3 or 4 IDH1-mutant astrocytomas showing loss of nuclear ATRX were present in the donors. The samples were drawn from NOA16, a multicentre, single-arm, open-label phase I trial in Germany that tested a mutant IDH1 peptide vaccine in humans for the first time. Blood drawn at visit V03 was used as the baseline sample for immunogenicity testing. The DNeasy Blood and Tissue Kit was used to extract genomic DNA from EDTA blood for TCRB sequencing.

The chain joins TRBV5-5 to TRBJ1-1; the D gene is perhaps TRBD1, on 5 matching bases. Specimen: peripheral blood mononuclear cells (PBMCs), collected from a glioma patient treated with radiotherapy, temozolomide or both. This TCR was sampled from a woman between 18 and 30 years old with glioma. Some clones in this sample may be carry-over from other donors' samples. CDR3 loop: CASRMPGISGAFF. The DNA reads TGTGCCAGCAGGATGCCAGGGATTTCTGGAGCTTTCTTT.